One T cell receptor beta chain is described in this entry. Here immunoSEQ multiplex PCR was the method, and the copy in TCRdb shows in-frame clones only, minus some. The table lists 240,000 or so clones, about 80% of them singletons. The data were obtained in a study of blood T cell repertoires in COVID-19. As for the study in general: T cells, B-cell-depleted T cells, or PBMCs provided the cDNA or gDNA that served as material.

Germline CDR1 MNHEY, CDR2 SMNVEV (reference sequence). The CDR3 extends over 14 amino acids. With 0 bases clipped from V and 7 bases from J, the junction kept 4 bases outside the gene matches. The rearrangement uses TRBV27 and TRBJ1-2; 8 bases map to TRBD1. The sequencing input was peripheral blood. The source is a man aged 25 to 45 who had recovered from COVID-19. The CDR3 region has the DNA TGTGCCAGCAGTTTATCCGTGACAGGGGCTGGCTACACCTTC. Its protein is CASSLSVTGAGYTF.